This T cell receptor beta chain stems from a study of identical twins. Overall study findings and caveats: The study found excess low generation probability among twin-shared out-of-frame alpha sequences. Memory repertoires showed no such pattern, whereas abundant cord blood beta clonotypes carried fewer insertions.

This clonotype was counted between two and nine times. Its antigen is not known. Germline V lookup: CDR1 LGHNA, CDR2 YNFKEQ. This CDR3 is built from 16 residues. Trimming took 1 base from V and 5 from J, leaving 17 bases between them. Unique molecular identifiers were present on cDNA, and template switching added a universal primer site. One entry per CDR3 protein results from TCRdb running MiXCR on the 5' RACE reads. The repertoire holds hundreds of thousands of distinct CDR3 sequences, with about 7% as singletons. This sample also appeared in a second study, on yellow fever vaccine responses in identical twins. That report notes: Twins' T cell vaccine responses reportedly looked partly convergent, partly personalized.

Sequencing was carried out using PBMCs. This TCR derives from a woman under 30 in good health. The chain recombines TRBV4-2 with TRBJ2-5; D unresolved. CDR3 region: CASSQVEQPRGETQYF. CDR3 DNA sequence: TGTGCCAGCAGCCAAGTAGAACAGCCGCGTGGGGAGACCCAGTACTTC.